This T cell receptor (beta chain) was sequenced during a study of shared clonotypes between healthy human individuals. Regarding the study as a whole: The four-donor shared clonotypes exceeded non-shared clonotypes in generation probability, with non-shared ones scoring lower.

This CDR3 is 9 amino acids long. CDR1 is SQVTM and CDR2 is ANQGSEA in the germline V gene. This clone was found a few times. The antigen is unknown. An end of the junction does not agree with germline; a read error may underlie this. Sequenced by immunoSEQ multiplex PCR; TCRdb stores in-frame clones only, minus some. The sample gives 600,000 to 700,000 clones, 73% of which show up once; more than 1.5% is in the top ten. Source material: memory CD4+ T cells sorted from blood. Documented subset: CD45RA-negative fraction. The receptor's source is a woman aged 30 to 39 in good health. This rearrangement joins TRBV29-1 to TRBJ1-2, with TRBD1 matching over 7 bases. The DNA of the CDR3 is TGCAGCGTTGGGGACAGCGGGAACTTC. It is translated as CSVGDSGNF.